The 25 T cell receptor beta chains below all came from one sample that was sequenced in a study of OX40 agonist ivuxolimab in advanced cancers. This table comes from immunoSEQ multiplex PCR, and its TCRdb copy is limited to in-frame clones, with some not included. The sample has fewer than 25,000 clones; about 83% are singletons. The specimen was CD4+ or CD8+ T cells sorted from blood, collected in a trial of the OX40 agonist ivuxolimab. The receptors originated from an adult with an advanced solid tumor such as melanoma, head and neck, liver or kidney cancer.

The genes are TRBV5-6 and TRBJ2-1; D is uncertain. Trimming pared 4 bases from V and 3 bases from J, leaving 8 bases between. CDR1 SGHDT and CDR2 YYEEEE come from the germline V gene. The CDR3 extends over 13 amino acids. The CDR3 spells CASSLSHYNEQFF. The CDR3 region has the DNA TGTGCCAGCAGCCTGTCGCACTACAATGAGCAGTTCTTC.

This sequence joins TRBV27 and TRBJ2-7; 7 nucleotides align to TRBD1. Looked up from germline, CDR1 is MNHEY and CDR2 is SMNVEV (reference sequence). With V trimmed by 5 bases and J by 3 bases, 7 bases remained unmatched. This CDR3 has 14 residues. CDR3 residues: CASSLTGNLYEQYF. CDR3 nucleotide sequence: TGTGCCAGCAGTCTGACAGGGAACCTCTACGAGCAGTACTTC.

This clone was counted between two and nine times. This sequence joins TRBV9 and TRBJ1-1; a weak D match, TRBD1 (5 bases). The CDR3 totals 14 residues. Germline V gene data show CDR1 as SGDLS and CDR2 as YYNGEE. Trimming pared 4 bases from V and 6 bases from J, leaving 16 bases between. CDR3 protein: CASSPPTGDAEAFF. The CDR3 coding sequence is TGTGCCAGCAGCCCCCCTACGGGGGACGCTGAAGCTTTCTTT.

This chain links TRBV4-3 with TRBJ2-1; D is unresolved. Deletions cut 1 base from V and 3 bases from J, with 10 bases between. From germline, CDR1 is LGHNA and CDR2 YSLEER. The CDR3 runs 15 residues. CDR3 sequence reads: CASSQGPSNYNEQFF. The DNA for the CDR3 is TGCGCCAGCAGCCAAGGACCGAGCAACTACAATGAGCAGTTCTTC.

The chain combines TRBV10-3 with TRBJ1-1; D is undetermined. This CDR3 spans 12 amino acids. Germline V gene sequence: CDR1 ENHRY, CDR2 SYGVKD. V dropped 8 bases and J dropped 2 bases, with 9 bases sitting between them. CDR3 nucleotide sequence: TGTGCCATCCAGGACGGAAACACTGAAGCTTTCTTT. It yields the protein CAIQDGNTEAFF.

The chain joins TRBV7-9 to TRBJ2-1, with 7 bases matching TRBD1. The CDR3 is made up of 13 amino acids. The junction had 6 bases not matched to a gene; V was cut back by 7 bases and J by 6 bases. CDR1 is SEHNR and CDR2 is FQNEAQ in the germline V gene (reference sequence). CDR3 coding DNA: TGTGCCAGCAAAACAGGGGAAATCAATGAGCAGTTCTTC. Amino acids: CASKTGEINEQFF.

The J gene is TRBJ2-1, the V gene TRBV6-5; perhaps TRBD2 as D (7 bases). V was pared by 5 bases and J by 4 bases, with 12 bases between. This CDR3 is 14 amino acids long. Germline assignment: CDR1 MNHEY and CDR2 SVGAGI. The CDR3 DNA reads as TGTGCCAGCAGTCCACAGGGAGGGTACAATGAGCAGTTCTTC. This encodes CASSPQGGYNEQFF.

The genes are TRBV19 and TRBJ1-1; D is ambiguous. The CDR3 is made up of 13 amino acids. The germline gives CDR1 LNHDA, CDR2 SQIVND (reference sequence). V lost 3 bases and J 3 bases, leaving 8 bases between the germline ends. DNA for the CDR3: TGTGCCAGTAGTATGGCAGAACACACTGAAGCTTTCTTT. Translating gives CASSMAEHTEAFF.

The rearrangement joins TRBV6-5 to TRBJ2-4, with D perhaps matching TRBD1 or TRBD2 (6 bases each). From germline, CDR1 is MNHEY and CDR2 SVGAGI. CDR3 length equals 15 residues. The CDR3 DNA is TGTGCAACAAGGGGGGATCGCTACGGCAAAAACATTCAGTACTTC. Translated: CATRGDRYGKNIQYF.

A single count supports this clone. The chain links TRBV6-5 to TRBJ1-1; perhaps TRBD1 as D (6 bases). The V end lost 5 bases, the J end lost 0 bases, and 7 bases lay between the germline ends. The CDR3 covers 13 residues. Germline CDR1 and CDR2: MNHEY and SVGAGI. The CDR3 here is CASSGQMNTEAFF. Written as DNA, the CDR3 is TGTGCCAGCAGTGGACAGATGAACACTGAAGCTTTCTTT.

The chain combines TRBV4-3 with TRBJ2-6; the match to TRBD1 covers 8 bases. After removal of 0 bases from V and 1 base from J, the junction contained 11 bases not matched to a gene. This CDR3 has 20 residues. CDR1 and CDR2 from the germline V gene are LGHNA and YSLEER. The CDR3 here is CASSQDVDRGVRSGANVLTF. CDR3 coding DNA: TGCGCCAGCAGCCAAGACGTTGACAGGGGCGTCCGATCTGGGGCCAACGTCCTGACTTTC.

In nucleotides, the CDR3 is TGTGCCAGCAAAACGGGGGGATCCAATCAGCCCCAGCATTTT. Protein product: CASKTGGSNQPQHF. The chain links TRBV6-5 to TRBJ1-5, with a possible D match to TRBD1 (5 bases). Germline assignment: CDR1 MNHEY and CDR2 SVGAGI. The germline V and J ends were trimmed by 7 bases and 3 bases, with 13 bases remaining between them. The CDR3 has 14 residues.

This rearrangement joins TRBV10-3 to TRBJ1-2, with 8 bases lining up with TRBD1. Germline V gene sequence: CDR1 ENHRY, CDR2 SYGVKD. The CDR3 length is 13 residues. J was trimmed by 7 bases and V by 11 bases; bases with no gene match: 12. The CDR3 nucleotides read TGTGCCGCATTTCCAGGGGGCGCATCTGGCTACACCTTC. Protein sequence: CAAFPGGASGYTF.

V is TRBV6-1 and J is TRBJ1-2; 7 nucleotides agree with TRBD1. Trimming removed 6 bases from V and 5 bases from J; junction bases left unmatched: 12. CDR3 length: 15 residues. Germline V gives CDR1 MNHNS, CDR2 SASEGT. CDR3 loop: CASRPQGSTLYGYTF. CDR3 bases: TGTGCCAGCAGACCACAGGGGTCGACCCTTTATGGCTACACCTTC.

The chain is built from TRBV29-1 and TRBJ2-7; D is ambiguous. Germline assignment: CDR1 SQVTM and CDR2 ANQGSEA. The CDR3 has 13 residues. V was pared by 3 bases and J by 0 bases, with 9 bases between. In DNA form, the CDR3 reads TGCAGCGTTGAGTCGGAGAGCTCCTACGAGCAGTACTTC. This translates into CSVESESSYEQYF.

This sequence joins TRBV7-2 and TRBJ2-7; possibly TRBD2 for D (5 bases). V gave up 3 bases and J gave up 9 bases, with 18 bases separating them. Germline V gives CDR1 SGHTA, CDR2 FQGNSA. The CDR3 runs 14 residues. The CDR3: CASSLQLMGEWQYF. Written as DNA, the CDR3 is TGTGCCAGCAGCTTGCAGTTAATGGGAGAGTGGCAGTACTTC.

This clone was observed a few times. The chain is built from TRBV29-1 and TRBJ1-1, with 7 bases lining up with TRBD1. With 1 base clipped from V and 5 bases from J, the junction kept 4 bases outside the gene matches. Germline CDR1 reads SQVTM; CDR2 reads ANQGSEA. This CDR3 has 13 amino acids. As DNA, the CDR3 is TGCAGCGTTGAAGGAGGGGGCAGTACTGAAGCTTTCTTT. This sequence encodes CSVEGGGSTEAFF.

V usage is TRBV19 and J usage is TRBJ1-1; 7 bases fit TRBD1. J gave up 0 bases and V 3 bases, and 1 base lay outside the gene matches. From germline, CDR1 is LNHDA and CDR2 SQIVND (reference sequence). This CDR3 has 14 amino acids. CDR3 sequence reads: CASSMGTVNTEAFF. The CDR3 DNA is TGTGCCAGTAGTATGGGGACAGTGAACACTGAAGCTTTCTTT.

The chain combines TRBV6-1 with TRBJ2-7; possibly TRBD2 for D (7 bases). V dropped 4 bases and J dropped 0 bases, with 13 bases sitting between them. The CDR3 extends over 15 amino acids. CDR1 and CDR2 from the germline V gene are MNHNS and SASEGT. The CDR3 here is CASSVEGGSSYEQYF. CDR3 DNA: TGTGCCAGCAGTGTGGAGGGGGGGAGCTCCTACGAGCAGTACTTC.

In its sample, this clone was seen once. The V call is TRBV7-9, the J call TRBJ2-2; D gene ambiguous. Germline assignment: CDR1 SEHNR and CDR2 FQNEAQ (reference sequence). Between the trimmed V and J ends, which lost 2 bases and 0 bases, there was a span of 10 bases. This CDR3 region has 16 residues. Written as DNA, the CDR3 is TGTGCCAGCAGCTTAACCGAGACGGCGAACACCGGGGAGCTGTTTTTT. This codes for CASSLTETANTGELFF.

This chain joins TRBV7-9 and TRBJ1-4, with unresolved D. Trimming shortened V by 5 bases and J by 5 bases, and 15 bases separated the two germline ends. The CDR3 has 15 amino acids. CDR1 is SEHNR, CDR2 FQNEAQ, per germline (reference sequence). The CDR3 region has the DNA TGTGCCAGCAGCCAGAGTGGTGCTTCCAATGAAAAACTGTTTTTT. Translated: CASSQSGASNEKLFF.

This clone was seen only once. CDR3 DNA sequence: TGTGCCAGCAGCCCCAGGGATTATCGGGAGACCCAGTACTTC. It codes for CASSPRDYRETQYF. The rearrangement joins TRBV2 to TRBJ2-5, with D perhaps matching TRBD1 (5 bases). The ends were cut back, 6 bases at V and 5 bases at J, with 16 bases in the middle. There are 14 residues in the CDR3. CDR1 is SNHLY, CDR2 FYNNEI, per germline.

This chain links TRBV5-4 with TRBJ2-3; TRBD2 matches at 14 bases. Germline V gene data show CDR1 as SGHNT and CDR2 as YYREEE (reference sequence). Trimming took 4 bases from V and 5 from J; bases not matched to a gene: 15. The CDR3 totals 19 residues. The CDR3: CASSITGTSGGLFRDTQYF. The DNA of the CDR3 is TGTGCCAGCAGCATCACCGGGACTAGCGGGGGCCTATTCCGAGATACGCAGTATTTT. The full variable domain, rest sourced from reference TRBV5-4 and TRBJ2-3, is ETGVTQSPTHLIKTRGQQVTLRCSSQSGHNTVSWYQQALGQGPQFIFQYYREEENGRGNFPPRFSGLQFPNYSSELNVNALELDDSALYLCASSITGTSGGLFRDTQYFGPGTRLTVL.

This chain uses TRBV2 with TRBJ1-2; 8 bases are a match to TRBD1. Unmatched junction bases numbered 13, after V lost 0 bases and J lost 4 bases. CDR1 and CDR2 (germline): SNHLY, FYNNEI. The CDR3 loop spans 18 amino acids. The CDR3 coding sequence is TGTGCCAGCAGTGAAGCCCGGACAGGGCCGGGCCTGGGCTATGGCTACACCTTC. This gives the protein CASSEARTGPGLGYGYTF.

The CDR3 bases are TGCGCCAGCAGCCCCCTCTTAGGACTAGCGTCAAATGAGCAGTTCTTC. It translates to CASSPLLGLASNEQFF. This chain uses TRBV4-3 with TRBJ2-1, with 9 bases matching TRBD2. In germline, CDR1 is LGHNA, CDR2 YSLEER. J lost 7 bases, V lost 4 bases, and 11 bases had no gene match. The CDR3 is made up of 16 amino acids.